This T cell receptor (beta chain) was recorded in a study of blood T cell repertoires in COVID-19. Study overall: PBMCs, B-cell-depleted T cells, or T cells were the source of the cDNA or gDNA that made up the material.

Trimming left V 6 bases short and J 5 bases short, with 20 bases between. Germline lookup yields CDR1 SNHLY and CDR2 FYNNEI. CDR3 size: 16 residues. TCRdb's table, derived via immunoSEQ multiplex PCR, lists solely in-frame clones and lacks some. Among 130,000 to 150,000 clones, 75% to 90% were seen once, and the ten largest hold around 15%. Sequenced: peripheral blood. The clonotype was recovered from a man in his late teens or twenties with COVID-19, enrolled during active disease. The genes are TRBV2 and TRBJ2-1; weak D call: TRBD1 (5 bases). The CDR3: CASRWRQFSTNNEQFF. As DNA, the CDR3 is TGTGCCAGCAGGTGGAGACAGTTCTCCACCAACAATGAGCAGTTCTTC.